The 26 T cell receptor beta chains given below trace back to one sample, sequenced in a study of T-cell reconstitution after alpha-beta-depleted transplantation in children. Unique molecular identifiers were used in preparing the TCRbeta library. Using its own MiXCR run on the PCR reads, TCRdb lists one record per CDR3 protein. The data contain 90,000 to 100,000 distinct CDR3 sequences, 10% to 15% of them singletons. The sequencing used PBMCs from the stem cell graft donor, collected from the stem cell graft. The receptor set was obtained from a human donor who donated a stem cell graft to a child with inherited bone marrow failure.

This clonotype was recorded at least ten times. The V call is TRBV28, the J call TRBJ2-3; D unresolved. Germline V CDR1 and CDR2: MDHEN, SYDVKM. Trimming pared 6 bases from V and 0 bases from J, leaving 4 bases between. The CDR3 runs to 12 residues. The CDR3 spells CASRKSTDTQYF. DNA of the CDR3: TGTGCCAGCAGGAAAAGCACAGATACGCAGTATTTT.

This clonotype was picked up many times. The chain uses TRBV29-1 and TRBJ2-1; possibly TRBD1 for D (6 bases). CDR3 size: 14 residues. Trimming removed 6 bases from V and 1 base from J, with 13 bases in between. Germline V gene lookup returns CDR1 SQVTM and CDR2 ANQGSEA. The CDR3 bases are TGCAGCGTCCATCGGGACAATTCCTACAATGAGCAGTTCTTC. Its translation: CSVHRDNSYNEQFF.

The V call is TRBV19, the J call TRBJ2-2; TRBD1 might be the D (5 bases). CDR1 is LNHDA, CDR2 SQIVND, per germline (reference sequence). The CDR3 has 13 amino acids. V shed 10 bases and J shed 3 bases, with 12 bases lying between them. The CDR3 DNA is TGTGCCACCCTAGGCAGGGACACCGGGGAGCTGTTTTTT. It yields the protein CATLGRDTGELFF.

This clonotype occurred many times. The chain joins TRBV5-1 to TRBJ2-2, with 13 bases identical to TRBD2. The J segment lost 3 bases and the V segment lost 4 bases, leaving 3 bases of the junction unmatched. The CDR3 is made up of 16 amino acids. Germline loops: CDR1 SGHRS, CDR2 YFSETQ. The CDR3 nucleotides are TGCGCCAGCAGCGTCGGACTAGCGGGAGACACCGGGGAGCTGTTTTTT. Residues: CASSVGLAGDTGELFF.

In this sample, this clonotype turned up a few times. The V gene is TRBV15, the J gene TRBJ2-5; 11 bases map to TRBD1. CDR3 length: 15 residues. Trimming removed 1 base from V and 4 bases from J; junction bases left unmatched: 2. Germline CDR1 is LNHNV and CDR2 is YYDKDF (reference sequence). The chain's CDR3 is CATSRGTGGAETQYF. CDR3 DNA sequence: TGTGCCACCAGCAGAGGGACAGGGGGCGCAGAGACCCAGTACTTC.

This clonotype was picked up many times. This chain joins TRBV9 and TRBJ2-7; TRBD1 might be the D (5 bases). Trimming cost V 0 bases and J 2 bases, with 12 bases left between them. The CDR3 loop spans 15 amino acids. Germline lookup yields CDR1 SGDLS and CDR2 YYNGEE. The CDR3 spells CASSVEGNSPYEQYF. The CDR3 bases are TGTGCCAGCAGCGTAGAGGGGAACAGCCCCTACGAGCAGTACTTC.

The table lists this clonotype with many counts. V gene TRBV7-7 combines with J gene TRBJ2-7; tentatively, D is TRBD1 or TRBD2 (5 bases each). The CDR3 covers 15 residues. Germline V gives CDR1 SSHAT, CDR2 FNYEAQ (reference sequence). Trimming left V 2 bases short and J 3 bases short, with 14 bases between. Here the CDR3 DNA reads TGTGCCAGCAGCTTAAACCAGGGACCCGGCTACGAGCAGTACTTC. This codes for CASSLNQGPGYEQYF.

Many counts were recorded for this clonotype. This sequence joins TRBV11-1 and TRBJ1-1; no firm D call. CDR1 and CDR2 from the germline V gene are SGHAT and FQDESV (reference sequence). The V gene lost 5 bases and the J gene lost 5 bases, with 15 bases spanning the gap. This CDR3 comprises 14 residues. CDR3 loop: CASSPQPEGTEAFF. The CDR3 DNA sequence: TGTGCCAGCAGCCCTCAGCCCGAAGGGACTGAAGCTTTCTTT.

This clonotype was observed many times. The chain carries TRBV5-1 and TRBJ1-5; D is ambiguous. The V end lost 4 bases, the J end lost 4 bases, and 12 bases lay between the germline ends. The germline CDR1 and CDR2 sequences are SGHRS and YFSETQ. This CDR3 contains 14 residues. The CDR3 reads CASSRTAGNQPQHF. In DNA, the CDR3 is TGCGCCAGCAGCAGGACGGCGGGAAATCAGCCCCAGCATTTT. Full variable domain (missing parts from reference TRBV5-1 and TRBJ1-5): KAGVTQTPRYLIKTRGQQVTLSCSPISGHRSVSWYQQTPGQGLQFLFEYFSETQRNKGNFPGRFSGRQFSNSRSEMNVSTLELGDSALYLCASSRTAGNQPQHFGDGTRLSIL.

This clonotype was picked up many times. The chain combines TRBV7-3 with TRBJ2-7; no reliable D call. The germline gives CDR1 SGHTA, CDR2 FQGTGA. Trimming took 5 bases from V and 1 from J, leaving 12 bases between them. This CDR3 has 14 residues. Here the CDR3 reads CASSPGSSSYEQYF. The CDR3 DNA is TGTGCCAGCAGCCCCGGCAGTTCGTCCTACGAGCAGTACTTC.

This clonotype was recorded at least ten times. This sequence joins TRBV20-1 and TRBJ1-1; D uncertain. Germline CDR1 reads DFQATT; CDR2 reads SNEGSKA (reference sequence). This CDR3 is built from 13 residues. Trimming took off 1 base at V and 0 bases at J, with 6 bases between the two ends. The CDR3 loop reads CSARVGMNTEAFF. The CDR3 region has the DNA TGCAGTGCTAGAGTCGGGATGAACACTGAAGCTTTCTTT.

The sample holds a few counts of this clonotype. The rearrangement uses TRBV7-9 and TRBJ2-7, with 9 bases fitting TRBD2. CDR1 and CDR2 (germline): SEHNR, FQNEAQ (reference sequence). Trimming removed 0 bases from V and 4 bases from J; junction bases left unmatched: 4. The CDR3 extends over 15 amino acids. The CDR3 region has the DNA TGTGCCAGCAGCTTAGCGTTAGCGGGGGCGTACGAGCAGTACTTC. Protein sequence: CASSLALAGAYEQYF.

This clonotype has at least ten counts. This chain links TRBV12-3 or TRBV12-4 with TRBJ1-1; D call uncertain. V dropped 5 bases and J dropped 1 base, with 11 bases sitting between them. The CDR3 extends over 14 amino acids. DNA for the CDR3: TGTGCCAGCAGTCCCGGCCTAGGGAACACTGAAGCTTTCTTT. Its protein is CASSPGLGNTEAFF.

This clonotype was detected once. The rearrangement links TRBV7-1 to TRBJ2-1; 7 nucleotides line up with TRBD1. TRBV7-1 falls under the ORF class, with uncertain function. J gave up 10 bases and V 3 bases, and 6 bases lay outside the gene matches. The CDR3 is 13 residues long. CDR3 in amino acids: CASSSTGDQEQFF. The CDR3 coding sequence is TGTGCCAGCAGCTCCACAGGGGACCAAGAGCAGTTCTTC.

The rearrangement joins TRBV2 to TRBJ2-3; D is unclear. Germline assignment: CDR1 SNHLY and CDR2 FYNNEI. With 1 base removed from V and 2 bases from J, the gap between germline ends came to 13 bases. The CDR3 covers 16 residues. DNA for the CDR3: TGTGCCAGCAGTGAAGATTCCCCTTTTTCCACAGATACGCAGTATTTT. The encoded protein is CASSEDSPFSTDTQYF.

This clonotype has at least ten counts. The chain employs TRBV27 and TRBJ2-5, with D possibly TRBD2 on 5 matching bases. V gave up 5 bases and J gave up 2 bases, with 9 bases separating them. This CDR3 contains 13 residues. The germline gives CDR1 MNHEY, CDR2 SMNVEV (reference sequence). The CDR3 bases are TGTGCCAGCAGTCGGACTCTTCAAGAGACCCAGTACTTC. This gives the protein CASSRTLQETQYF.

Ten or more counts support this clonotype. The chain couples TRBV5-1 to TRBJ1-4; D remains unclear. This CDR3 is 13 amino acids long. CDR1 and CDR2 from the germline V gene are SGHRS and YFSETQ. V dropped 0 bases and J dropped 4 bases, with 4 bases sitting between them. The CDR3 DNA reads as TGCGCCAGCAGCTTGGCCTATAATGAAAAACTGTTTTTT. Protein: CASSLAYNEKLFF.

This clonotype was seen at least ten times. The V gene is TRBV12-3 or TRBV12-4, the J gene TRBJ2-2; D might be TRBD2 (7 bases). Trimming removed 6 bases from V and 1 base from J, with 12 bases in between. The CDR3 contains 15 residues. This chain's CDR3 is CASSQGGVNTGELFF. In DNA, the CDR3 is TGTGCCAGCAGCCAAGGGGGGGTGAACACCGGGGAGCTGTTTTTT.

The sample holds a few counts of this clonotype. The chain couples TRBV20-1 to TRBJ1-2; D gene uncertain. The germline V gene encodes CDR1 DFQATT and CDR2 SNEGSKA (reference sequence). The CDR3 spans 15 residues. V gave up 6 bases and J gave up 5 bases, with 22 bases separating them. The CDR3 loop is CSANREHPRRYGYTF. The CDR3 nucleotides are TGCAGTGCAAACCGGGAGCACCCTCGGCGGTATGGCTACACCTTC.

This clonotype has a count of ten or more. The CDR3 sequence is CASSFRTGGRGETQYF. The CDR3 coding sequence is TGTGCCAGCAGTTTCAGGACAGGGGGACGGGGAGAGACCCAGTACTTC. The chain is built from TRBV28 and TRBJ2-5; 10 bases map to TRBD1. The germline V gene has CDR1 MDHEN and CDR2 SYDVKM. V was clipped by 3 bases and J by 4 bases; unmatched bases: 8. The CDR3 is made up of 16 amino acids.

This clonotype occurred many times. V is TRBV27 and J is TRBJ1-6, with D unresolved. Trimming cost V 8 bases and J 7 bases, with 9 bases left between them. The CDR3 totals 12 residues. Germline-derived CDR1 and CDR2 are MNHEY and SMNVEV (reference sequence). The CDR3 here is CASGMINSPLHF. For the CDR3, the DNA is TGTGCCAGCGGCATGATAAATTCACCCCTCCACTTT.

This clonotype was observed at least ten times. The V and J genes are TRBV7-2 and TRBJ2-1, with 12 bases lining up with TRBD2. Germline CDR1 is SGHTA and CDR2 is FQGNSA. After removal of 10 bases from V and 7 bases from J, the junction contained 11 bases not matched to a gene. The CDR3 extends over 15 amino acids. CDR3 amino acids: CATQLLAGGPNEQFF. For the CDR3, the DNA is TGTGCCACCCAGCTTCTAGCGGGGGGGCCGAATGAGCAGTTCTTC.

The rearrangement joins TRBV6-2 or TRBV6-3 to TRBJ2-2; D remains unclear. Trimming took 0 bases from V and 2 from J, leaving 4 bases between them. This CDR3 region has 14 residues. Germline assignment: CDR1 MNHEY and CDR2 SVGEGT. As DNA, the CDR3 is TGTGCCAGCAGTTACTCAGTAAACACCGGGGAGCTGTTTTTT. Translation gives CASSYSVNTGELFF.

This clonotype turned up a few times. The chain has TRBV6-6 and TRBJ2-7; tentatively, D is TRBD1 (6 bases). The ends were cut back, 1 base at V and 1 base at J, with 11 bases in the middle. This CDR3 spans 15 amino acids. Germline V lookup: CDR1 MNHNY, CDR2 SVGAGI (reference sequence). The DNA for the CDR3 is TGTGCCAGCAGTTACTTAAACACAGGGTCCTACGAGCAGTACTTC. It specifies CASSYLNTGSYEQYF.

This clonotype appeared many times. The rearrangement uses TRBV7-9 and TRBJ1-5, with a possible D match to TRBD1 (5 bases). Germline V CDR1 and CDR2: SEHNR, FQNEAQ (reference sequence). This CDR3 has 14 residues. Trimming stripped 1 base from V and 3 bases from J, with 7 bases between. The CDR3 DNA reads as TGTGCCAGCAGCTTAGGCGGGACCAATCAGCCCCAGCATTTT. The encoded protein is CASSLGGTNQPQHF. The variable domain in full, completed from reference TRBV7-9 and TRBJ1-5, reads DTGVSQNPRHKITKRGQNVTFRCDPISEHNRLYWYRQTLGQGPEFLTYFQNEAQLEKSRLLSDRFSAERPKGSFSTLEIQRTEQGDSAMYLCASSLGGTNQPQHFGDGTRLSIL.

The sample holds many counts of this clonotype. The rearrangement links TRBV3-1 to TRBJ2-2; D unresolved. V was trimmed by 6 bases and J by 7 bases, leaving 6 bases between them. Germline V CDR1 and CDR2: LGHDT, YNNKEL (reference sequence). CDR3 length: 11 amino acids. Here the CDR3 DNA reads TGTGCCAGCAGTTCGGGCGGGGAGCTGTTTTTT. Translated, it gives CASSSGGELFF.